This T cell receptor beta chain was captured by sequencing in a study of glioma-infiltrating T cells after dendritic cell vaccination. Points from the study as a whole: Complete blood and tumor specimen sets were limited to few patients.

CDR3 size: 13 residues. V lost 4 bases to trimming and J lost 2 bases, with 8 bases between them. Looked up from germline, CDR1 is MNHEY and CDR2 is SVGAGI. TCRB CDR3 was amplified from 2 ug genomic DNA or less. Repertoires were generated with immunoSEQ multiplex PCR, while TCRdb's copy carries only in-frame clones and drops some. This table holds fewer than 95,000 clones, 85% found once. Indicated time point: after dendritic cell vaccination, including at tumor progression/relapse. Isocitrate dehydrogenase mutation was absent in all glioblastoma patients. Concerning this clone: Its target is not known.

The TCR was taken from a human donor with glioblastoma. This rearrangement joins TRBV6-5 to TRBJ1-1, with D unresolved. The sample here was blood, taken after dendritic cell vaccination. CDR3 DNA sequence: TGTGCCAGCAGTTCTGGGCTTAACACTGAAGCTTTCTTT. Encoded protein: CASSSGLNTEAFF.